Shown below are 10 T cell receptor beta chains from a single sample sequenced in a study of blood T cell repertoires in COVID-19. Measured with immunoSEQ multiplex PCR; TCRdb has only the in-frame clones, and not every one. The data contain about 310,000 clones, 75% to 90% of them singletons. Sequenced material: peripheral blood. These receptors were obtained from a man between 18 and 29 years old with active or convalescent COVID-19.

The table lists this clone with a few counts. The rearrangement uses TRBV27 and TRBJ1-1; the D gene is possibly TRBD1 (5 bases). Germline V gene lookup returns CDR1 MNHEY and CDR2 SMNVEV (reference sequence). This CDR3 has 14 amino acids. V shed 5 bases and J shed 6 bases, with 16 bases lying between them. In nucleotides, the CDR3 is TGTGCCAGCAGTATTACACGCCAGGGCGCTGAAGCTTTCTTT. Its translation: CASSITRQGAEAFF.

This clone has only one observation. This chain connects TRBV29-1 to TRBJ2-2; D perhaps matches TRBD2 (6 bases). Germline values: CDR1 SQVTM, CDR2 ANQGSEA. The CDR3 loop spans 11 amino acids. Trimming took 5 bases from V and 7 from J, leaving 8 bases between them. This CDR3 reads CSVHGGGELFF. The DNA for the CDR3 is TGCAGCGTTCACGGGGGCGGGGAGCTGTTTTTT.

V and J are TRBV24-1 and TRBJ2-3, with a possible D match to TRBD1 (6 bases). The CDR3 has 14 residues. Germline V gives CDR1 KGHDR, CDR2 SFDVKD. Trimming removed 4 bases from V and 5 bases from J, with 12 bases in between. CDR3 protein: CATSETFRGDTQYF. The CDR3 bases are TGTGCCACCAGTGAAACCTTCAGGGGAGATACGCAGTATTTT.

The gene calls are TRBV19 and TRBJ1-2; D call uncertain. The germline V gene encodes CDR1 LNHDA and CDR2 SQIVND (reference sequence). The V end was cut by 3 bases, the J end by 3 bases, with 8 bases between. This CDR3 is built from 13 residues. CDR3 nucleotide sequence: TGTGCCAGTAGTATGAGGAGCTACTATGGCTACACCTTC. This codes for CASSMRSYYGYTF. Full variable domain (missing parts from reference TRBV19 and TRBJ1-2): DGGITQSPKYLFRKEGQNVTLSCEQNLNHDAMYWYRQDPGQGLRLIYYSQIVNDFQKGDIAEGYSVSREKKESFPLTVTSAQKNPTAFYLCASSMRSYYGYTFGSGTRLTVV.

This clone was found once. This chain joins TRBV5-1 and TRBJ1-2; D uncertain. CDR3 length: 16 amino acids. V was cut by 0 bases and J by 4 bases, with 16 bases left in between. The germline V gene has CDR1 SGHRS and CDR2 YFSETQ. CDR3 nucleotides: TGCGCCAGCAGCTTGGAGTCCCCGGGGATGCCCTATGGCTACACCTTC. It yields the protein CASSLESPGMPYGYTF.

CDR3 sequence reads: CATSPDRAMTNEKLFF. The CDR3, as DNA: TGTGCCACCAGCCCCGACAGGGCTATGACTAATGAAAAACTGTTTTTT. The rearrangement uses TRBV15 and TRBJ1-4; 7 nucleotides agree with TRBD1. This CDR3 spans 16 amino acids. V lost 5 bases and J lost 2; bases outside the gene matches: 8. Germline CDR1 is LNHNV and CDR2 is YYDKDF (reference sequence).

This chain connects TRBV5-1 to TRBJ2-5, with 8 bases lining up with TRBD1. The J segment lost 5 bases and the V segment lost 4 bases, leaving 10 bases of the junction unmatched. The germline CDR1 and CDR2 sequences are SGHRS and YFSETQ. The CDR3 runs 15 residues. The CDR3 is CASSPPRTGRETQYF. CDR3 sequence (DNA): TGCGCCAGCAGCCCCCCAAGGACAGGGCGGGAGACCCAGTACTTC.

The rearrangement uses TRBV19 and TRBJ2-7; D is ambiguous. CDR1 and CDR2 from the germline V gene are LNHDA and SQIVND (reference sequence). V dropped 5 bases and J dropped 1 base, with 9 bases sitting between them. The CDR3 totals 13 residues. The CDR3 is CASSAAPSYEQYF. The CDR3 DNA sequence: TGTGCCAGTAGTGCGGCCCCGTCCTACGAGCAGTACTTC.

This clone was counted a few times. This sequence joins TRBV7-9 and TRBJ2-1, with 12 bases aligning to TRBD2. Germline CDR1 and CDR2: SEHNR and FQNEAQ (reference sequence). Trimming cost V 5 bases and J 9 bases; bases outside gene matches: 11. The CDR3 runs 16 residues. The CDR3 DNA reads as TGTGCCAGCAGCCCCAAGACTAGCGGGAGCGTACCTGAGCAGTTCTTC. It specifies CASSPKTSGSVPEQFF.

The chain links TRBV15 to TRBJ1-6, with D unclear. CDR1 is LNHNV and CDR2 is YYDKDF in the germline V gene (reference sequence). V shed 0 bases and J shed 9 bases, with 3 bases lying between them. The CDR3 loop spans 12 amino acids. CDR3 amino acids: CATSRDRSPLHF. The DNA of the CDR3 is TGTGCCACCAGCAGAGATCGTTCACCCCTCCACTTT.